This TCR beta chain is drawn from a study of T cells in Graves' hyperthyroidism and ophthalmopathy (dated by TCRdb to between 2018 and 2020). General notes on the study: Peripheral blood samples were taken at the time of initial diagnosis, prior to any treatment. TCR V-J signatures able to tell the groups apart were searched for in a discovery cohort of 90 to 100 patients, of whom about 40 had Graves' ophthalmopathy and about 60 had stable Graves' hyperthyroidism. Prospective prediction of ophthalmopathy was tested in an independent validation cohort of fewer than 20 hyperthyroidism patients and 15 to 17 patients who later progressed to ophthalmopathy. The 80 to 100 discovery patients were randomly divided into training and test sets at a 7:3 ratio. In more than five Graves' hyperthyroidism patients, the study also compared T-cell repertoires from thyroid tissue with T-cell repertoires from blood. After sampling, hyperthyroidism patients received methimazole starting at 30 mg daily, and ophthalmopathy patients received high-dose intravenous methylprednisolone. According to the paper, TCR Vbeta CDR3 sequencing was carried out on more than 120 peripheral blood samples, which came from approximately 43 ophthalmopathy, around 74 hyperthyroidism and roughly 17 progressor patients.

This clonotype was detected ten times or more. What this receptor recognizes is not known. Per-base quality was not reported, and no clone a single base away is much larger than it. What the authors observed across the whole study: In validation, progression to ophthalmopathy was predicted by the model with roughly 71% sensitivity and roughly 76% specificity, a median of about 6.8 months before onset. Most expanded thyroid clonotypes (frequency above 0.001) were also found in blood, which suggests that blood repertoires may mirror thyroid immune responses. Ophthalmopathy was separated from stable hyperthyroidism by a 13 V-J signature model, with approximately 89% sensitivity and roughly 81% specificity obtained in cross-validation and 80%/75% obtained in testing. No statistical method was used to fix the sample size in advance, and group allocation was not hidden from the investigators.

Stable Graves' hyperthyroidism was defined as no progression to ophthalmopathy during 18 months of follow-up. Hyperthyroidism patients were aged 18 to 65 years and newly diagnosed, with disease duration of less than 2 months. The study excluded patients with uncontrolled infections, other autoimmune diseases, pregnancy or lactation. Diagnoses relied on clinical symptoms, serum thyroxine and TRAb, thyroid ultrasound and orbital computed tomography. Ficoll-Paque density gradient centrifugation was used to isolate PBMCs from 8.5 to 10 ml of fresh peripheral blood. Total RNA was extracted with Trizol reagent, and quality was checked on an Agilent 2100 Bioanalyzer. Amplification of TCR beta CDR3 regions was carried out from RNA transcripts. For the first round of RT-PCR on the TCR CDR3, the HTBI primer set was used together with the Qiagen OneStep RT-PCR kit. The libraries were constructed in a second round of multiplex PCR and then size-selected and purified. Libraries were sequenced paired-end with 100 bp reads on an Illumina HiSeq2000. In the source study's methods: Raw data were processed with SOAPnuke, discarding reads with adapters, uncalled bases, mean Phred below 15, or no exact constant-primer or identifier match. High-quality paired reads were merged using COPE v1.2.5, and each unique nucleotide sequence was defined as a clonotype. MiTCR v1.1 was used to align the clonotypes against IMGT TRBV, TRBD and TRBJ reference segments. Analysis was restricted to V-J combinations with a frequency above 0.0001, which covered roughly 99% of repertoires. A TCS score was defined as the ratio of F50 (clonal expansion) to E x V (chaos), with BLOSUM62-based TCRdist applied between CDR3 peptides within each V-J. Welch's t-statistics and random forest reduced 450 to 600 V-J features to 13, which were used in a naive Bayes classifier (R e1071). The public reads were reanalyzed by TCRdb: fastp trimming at Q25, MiXCR alignment, in-frame beta chains only. Duplicate CDR3 protein sequences are folded into a single record with the most common DNA and genes. The V and J calls reflect TCRdb's pipeline rather than the authors' work. The table for this sample lists 500,000 to 700,000 distinct CDR3 sequences; approximately 15% of them were counted only once. About 17% of the sample belongs to the ten largest clones.

The CDR1 and CDR2 encoded by the germline V gene are MNHNS and SASEGT. The CDR3 contains 14 residues, cysteine and phenylalanine counted. The entry retains the CDR3 DNA only, 42 bases that are in frame from base 1. V is shortened by 5 bases, J by 2 bases, and the region joining them spans 12 bases. The sequence derives from a woman under 30 with Graves' hyperthyroidism. The rearranged chain carries TRBV6-1 and TRBJ1-1; confidence is insufficient to name the D gene. The source material was blood. Here is the DNA: TGTGCCAGCAGTCAGACCGCCGTTAACACTGAAGCTTTCTTT. This encodes CASSQTAVNTEAFF.